This T cell receptor beta chain was captured in a study of shared clonotypes between healthy human individuals. Study outcomes and limitations: Sorted-subset sequencing, rarefaction showed, was incomplete despite large depth. Only blood was sampled; tissue repertoires likely differ.

Germline-derived CDR1 and CDR2 are SGHTA and FQGNSA. The CDR3 sequence is 11 residues long. Trimming pared 3 bases from V and 9 bases from J, leaving 9 bases between. As for this clone: The antigen is unknown.

Assay used: immunoSEQ multiplex PCR; TCRdb lists only in-frame clones, some missing. The sample has 1.4 million or so clones; 98% are singletons. The source material was naive CD4+ T cells sorted from blood. Subset meaning: CD45RA+ positively selected. The chain employs TRBV7-2 and TRBJ2-7, with D maybe TRBD1 (6 bases). The TCR originated in a man aged 30 to 39 in good health. The CDR3 loop reads CASSFMGAQYF. In nucleotides, the CDR3 is TGTGCCAGCAGCTTTATGGGGGCGCAGTACTTC.